The TCR beta chain under discussion was sequenced for a study of T-cell reconstitution after alpha-beta-depleted transplantation in children. During its preparation, the TCRbeta library received unique molecular identifiers. Each CDR3 protein gets one entry after TCRdb re-called the PCR reads with MiXCR. The sample yields some 250,000 distinct CDR3 sequences, 12% seen once. In this sample, this clonotype turned up many times. V lost 0 bases to trimming and J lost 4 bases, with 13 bases between them. The V gene's germline CDR1 is MGHRA and CDR2 YSYEKL. This CDR3 contains 15 residues. The material sequenced was PBMCs from the stem cell graft donor, taken from the stem cell graft. This TCR was recovered from a human donor who donated a stem cell graft to a child with acute lymphoblastic leukemia. The chain joins TRBV4-1 to TRBJ2-7, with D possibly TRBD1 on 5 matching bases. CDR3 loop: CASSQESREVYEQYF. CDR3 coding DNA: TGCGCCAGCAGCCAAGAATCCAGGGAAGTTTACGAGCAGTACTTC.